A single sample gave rise to the 11 T cell receptor beta chains below, sequenced in a study of response to subunit inactivated influenza vaccine. TCRdb re-called the RT-PCR reads with MiXCR, one entry per CDR3 protein. The sample shows about 650,000 distinct CDR3 sequences, 12% to 15% of them seen only once. Sample: PBMCs from blood, taken 14 days before vaccination. These receptors were taken from a man in his fifties or sixties who received an inactivated influenza vaccine.

The sample holds a few counts of this clonotype. This chain connects TRBV4-3 to TRBJ2-5, with TRBD1 matching 9 bases. The ends lost 6 bases at V and 5 bases at J; junction bases unmatched: 7. Germline V gives CDR1 LGHNA, CDR2 YSLEER. The CDR3 is 14 residues long. This CDR3 is CASSRTGEKETQYF. The CDR3 DNA reads as TGCGCCAGCAGTAGGACAGGGGAGAAGGAGACCCAGTACTTC.

J is TRBJ2-7 and V is TRBV23-1; D remains ambiguous. TRBV23-1 is marked as an open reading frame, function uncertain. CDR3 size: 13 residues. V was shortened by 1 base and J by 2 bases, with 6 bases between the two germline ends. Here the CDR3 DNA reads TGCGCCAGCAGTCAATATATCCCCTACGAGCAGTACTTC. Protein product: CASSQYIPYEQYF.

The chain couples TRBV7-2 to TRBJ2-2, with D perhaps matching TRBD2 (5 bases). CDR1 is SGHTA and CDR2 is FQGNSA in the germline V gene. Trimming stripped 5 bases from V and 6 bases from J, with 10 bases between. The CDR3 extends over 13 amino acids. In nucleotides, the CDR3 is TGTGCCAGCAGCCGCGACGGGGCCGGGGAGCTGTTTTTT. It translates to CASSRDGAGELFF.

In its sample, this clonotype was seen many times. This chain uses TRBV29-1 with TRBJ2-1; no definite D call. The CDR3 consists of 14 residues. Looked up from germline, CDR1 is SQVTM and CDR2 is ANQGSEA. The V and J ends lost 0 bases and 3 bases respectively, with 9 bases between them. As DNA, the CDR3 is TGCAGCGTTGAAGATCACGGCAGCTACAATGAGCAGTTCTTC. It codes for CSVEDHGSYNEQFF.

This clonotype showed up many times. The chain carries TRBV4-2 and TRBJ1-6; 7 nucleotides align to TRBD1. Per the germline V gene, CDR1 is LGHNA and CDR2 is YNFKEQ. The CDR3 spans 17 residues. V gave up 0 bases and J gave up 13 bases; unmatched junction bases: 15. The CDR3 protein is CASSQEWGTASLLPLHF. The CDR3 bases are TGTGCCAGCAGCCAAGAATGGGGGACAGCGTCCCTATTGCCCCTCCACTTT.

This clonotype was recorded a few times. The chain is built from TRBV6-1 and TRBJ1-5; 7 nucleotides agree with TRBD1. This CDR3 region has 14 residues. V shed 2 bases, J shed 4 bases, and the junction held 2 bases outside the gene matches. The germline gives CDR1 MNHNS, CDR2 SASEGT. The CDR3 here is CASSERTGNQPQHF. CDR3 bases: TGTGCCAGCAGTGAAAGGACAGGTAATCAGCCCCAGCATTTT.

This chain connects TRBV7-2 to TRBJ1-6; 8 bases are a match to TRBD1. This CDR3 is built from 16 residues. V trimming: 5 bases; J trimming: 7 bases; junction bases outside the gene matches: 10. Germline CDR1 SGHTA, CDR2 FQGNSA. For the CDR3, the DNA is TGTGCCAGCAGCACGCCGCGGACAGGGCACAATTCACCCCTCCACTTT. Its protein is CASSTPRTGHNSPLHF.

The rearrangement joins TRBV24-1 to TRBJ2-1; TRBD2 agrees at 9 bases. The CDR3 runs to 17 residues. Germline V CDR1 and CDR2: KGHDR, SFDVKD. V shed 2 bases, J shed 0 bases, and the junction held 4 bases outside the gene matches. CDR3 sequence: CATSDSISGSSYNEQFF. DNA for the CDR3: TGTGCCACCAGTGATTCGATTAGCGGGAGCTCCTACAATGAGCAGTTCTTC.

The genes are TRBV28 and TRBJ1-6; D unresolved. Germline CDR1 reads MDHEN; CDR2 reads SYDVKM. This CDR3 spans 16 amino acids. V lost 5 bases to trimming and J lost 8 bases, with 19 bases between them. Here the CDR3 DNA reads TGTGCCAGCAGTATTCTTCCCGGGAACAGTGATTCACCCCTCCACTTT. Protein sequence: CASSILPGNSDSPLHF.

The V and J genes are TRBV5-6 and TRBJ1-2; D gene ambiguous. The CDR3 sequence is 14 residues long. The ends were cut back, 1 base at V and 4 bases at J, with 11 bases in the middle. Germline CDR1 reads SGHDT; CDR2 reads YYEEEE. The CDR3 nucleotides are TGTGCCAGCAGCTTGATGGACGTAAGCTATGGCTACACCTTC. It encodes CASSLMDVSYGYTF. The full variable domain, its missing parts supplied by reference TRBV5-6 and TRBJ1-2, is DAGVTQSPTHLIKTRGQQVTLRCSPKSGHDTVSWYQQALGQGPQFIFQYYEEEERQRGNFPDRFSGHQFPNYSSELNVNALLLGDSALYLCASSLMDVSYGYTFGSGTRLTVV.

This chain joins TRBV15 and TRBJ2-2; D is unresolved. Per germline, CDR1 LNHNV and CDR2 YYDKDF (reference sequence). With 1 base removed from V and 3 bases from J, the gap between germline ends came to 6 bases. This CDR3 spans 14 amino acids. The CDR3 region is CATSRASDTGELFF. CDR3 nucleotide sequence: TGTGCCACCAGCAGAGCAAGCGACACCGGGGAGCTGTTTTTT.